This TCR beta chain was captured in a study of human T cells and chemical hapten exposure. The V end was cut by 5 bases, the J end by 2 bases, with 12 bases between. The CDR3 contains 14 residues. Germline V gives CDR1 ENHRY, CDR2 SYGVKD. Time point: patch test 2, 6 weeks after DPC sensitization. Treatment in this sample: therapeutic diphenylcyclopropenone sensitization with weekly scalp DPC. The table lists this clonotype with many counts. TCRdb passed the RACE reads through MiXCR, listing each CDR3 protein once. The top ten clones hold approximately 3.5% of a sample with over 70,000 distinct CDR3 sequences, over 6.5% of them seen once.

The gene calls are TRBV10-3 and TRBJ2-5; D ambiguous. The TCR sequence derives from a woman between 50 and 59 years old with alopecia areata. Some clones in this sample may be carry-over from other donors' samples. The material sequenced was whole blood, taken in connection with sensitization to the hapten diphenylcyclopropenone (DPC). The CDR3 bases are TGTGCCATCAGTCTCGGCGGACCTCAAGAGACCCAGTACTTC. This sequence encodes CAISLGGPQETQYF.